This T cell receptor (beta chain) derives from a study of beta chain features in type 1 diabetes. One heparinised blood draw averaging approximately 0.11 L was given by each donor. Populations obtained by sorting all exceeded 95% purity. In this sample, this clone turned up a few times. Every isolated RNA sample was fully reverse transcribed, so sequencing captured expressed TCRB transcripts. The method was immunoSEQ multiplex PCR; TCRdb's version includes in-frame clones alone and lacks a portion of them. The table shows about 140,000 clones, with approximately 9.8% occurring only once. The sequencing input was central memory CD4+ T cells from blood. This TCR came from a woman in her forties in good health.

The CDR3 DNA reads TGTGCCAGCAGCGCAGGACAGGGGAGCACAGATACGCAGTATTTT. Amino acids: CASSAGQGSTDTQYF. The V and J genes are TRBV7-2 and TRBJ2-3; 9 positions match TRBD1. There are 15 residues in the CDR3. Germline CDR1 reads SGHTA; CDR2 reads FQGNSA. V gave up 5 bases and J gave up 0 bases; unmatched junction bases: 3.